This passage covers 32 T cell receptor beta chains from one sample sequenced in a study of long-term antiretroviral therapy in people with HIV. immunoSEQ v3.0 was run at survey level. The table came from immunoSEQ multiplex PCR; TCRdb's copy has only in-frame clones and leaves some out. The sample lists about 12,000 clones, over 80% occurring once. This sample comprised unsorted PBMCs, obtained 8.2 years after starting antiretroviral therapy. The receptors originated from a man between 50 and 59 years old with HIV.

This chain connects TRBV7-9 to TRBJ2-7, with D perhaps matching TRBD1 (5 bases). Germline V gives CDR1 SEHNR, CDR2 FQNEAQ (reference sequence). Trimming removed 5 bases from V and 2 bases from J, with 16 bases in between. This CDR3 is built from 15 residues. DNA of the CDR3: TGTGCCAGCAGCCCAGGGCCGCAGGGCACCTACGAGCAGTACTTC. Its translation is CASSPGPQGTYEQYF. The full variable domain, rest sourced from reference TRBV7-9 and TRBJ2-7, is DTGVSQNPRHKITKRGQNVTFRCDPISEHNRLYWYRQTLGQGPEFLTYFQNEAQLEKSRLLSDRFSAERPKGSFSTLEIQRTEQGDSAMYLCASSPGPQGTYEQYFGPGTRLTVT.

The J gene is TRBJ2-3, the V gene TRBV11-2, with 9 bases identical to TRBD2. Looked up from germline, CDR1 is SGHAT and CDR2 is FQNNGV. V lost 1 base, J lost 6 bases, and 8 bases stayed unmatched. CDR3 length: 16 amino acids. In DNA form, the CDR3 reads TGTGCCAGCAGCTTAGGTGGCGGGGGGGTAAGGGATACGCAGTATTTT. This translates into CASSLGGGGVRDTQYF.

The chain links TRBV5-1 to TRBJ2-7; perhaps TRBD2 as D (6 bases). This CDR3 contains 14 residues. Looked up from germline, CDR1 is SGHRS and CDR2 is YFSETQ. V shed 7 bases and J shed 0 bases, with 14 bases lying between them. The CDR3 spells CASGVGGHSYEQYF. CDR3 DNA sequence: TGCGCCAGCGGCGTCGGGGGTCACTCCTACGAGCAGTACTTC.

V gene TRBV4-2 combines with J gene TRBJ2-2; perhaps TRBD1 as D (5 bases). Trimming removed 1 base from V and 6 bases from J, with 12 bases in between. Germline assignment: CDR1 LGHNA and CDR2 YNFKEQ. This CDR3 spans 15 amino acids. The CDR3 spells CASSQARQGAGELFF. The CDR3 DNA reads TGTGCCAGCAGCCAAGCACGGCAGGGCGCCGGGGAGCTGTTTTTT.

The chain joins TRBV6-5 to TRBJ2-1; D is uncertain. V gave up 0 bases and J gave up 9 bases, with 18 bases separating them. The CDR3 contains 16 residues. Germline CDR1 is MNHEY and CDR2 is SVGAGI. CDR3 nucleotides: TGTGCCAGCAGTTACTCCACTCCTAATGGCCCCGGTGAGCAGTTCTTC. Encoded protein: CASSYSTPNGPGEQFF.

The CDR3 sequence: CASRPGATGELFF. The CDR3 DNA reads TGTGCCAGCAGACCAGGGGCTACCGGGGAGCTGTTTTTT. The chain uses TRBV5-6 and TRBJ2-2; D may be TRBD1 (6 bases). CDR1 and CDR2 (germline): SGHDT, YYEEEE. V was shortened by 5 bases and J by 5 bases, with 10 bases between the two germline ends. The CDR3 contains 13 residues.

The V call is TRBV5-1, the J call TRBJ1-5; the D gene is possibly TRBD1 (6 bases). The CDR3 consists of 15 residues. V lost 1 base to trimming and J lost 5 bases, with 13 bases between them. Germline lookup yields CDR1 SGHRS and CDR2 YFSETQ. CDR3 loop: CASSLWAGADQPQHF. The CDR3 region has the DNA TGCGCCAGCAGCTTGTGGGCAGGGGCCGATCAGCCCCAGCATTTT.

The chain recombines TRBV11-2 with TRBJ1-1, with a weak D call TRBD1 (5 bases). The germline CDR1 and CDR2 sequences are SGHAT and FQNNGV. Deletions cut 1 base from V and 1 base from J, with 10 bases between. This CDR3 region has 15 residues. CDR3 DNA sequence: TGTGCCAGCAGCTTAGTCTATACAGGGAACACTGAAGCTTTCTTT. This gives the protein CASSLVYTGNTEAFF. The full variable domain, in which reference TRBV11-2 and TRBJ1-1 provide the parts outside the CDR3, is EAGVAQSPRYKIIEKRQSVAFWCNPISGHATLYWYQQILGQGPKLLIQFQNNGVVDDSQLPKDRFSAERLKGVDSTLKIQPAKLEDSAVYLCASSLVYTGNTEAFFGQGTRLTVV.

This clone was observed a few times. The chain carries TRBV4-1 and TRBJ1-4; 10 nucleotides line up with TRBD1. CDR1 MGHRA and CDR2 YSYEKL come from the germline V gene. This CDR3 comprises 14 residues. V gave up 4 bases and J gave up 8 bases; unmatched junction bases: 4. The CDR3 DNA reads TGCGCCAGCAGCCTGGACAGGGGGGGCGAAAAACTGTTTTTT. It is translated as CASSLDRGGEKLFF.

In nucleotides, the CDR3 is TGTGCCAGTAGTATACAGGGAGAGGGCACCGGGGAGCTGTTTTTT. Translated: CASSIQGEGTGELFF. V is TRBV19 and J is TRBJ2-2, with D perhaps assigned TRBD1 or TRBD2 (5 bases each). The CDR3 spans 15 residues. The ends were cut back, 2 bases at V and 4 bases at J, with 11 bases in the middle. The germline V gene has CDR1 LNHDA and CDR2 SQIVND (reference sequence).

The chain joins TRBV10-3 to TRBJ1-2; 10 bases fit TRBD1. The germline gives CDR1 ENHRY, CDR2 SYGVKD. The length of the CDR3 is 14 residues. Losses at the gene ends were 10 bases for V and 4 bases for J; bases not matched to a gene: 9. The CDR3 region is CATGTGDTLYGYTF. In nucleotides, the CDR3 is TGTGCCACCGGGACAGGGGATACCCTCTATGGCTACACCTTC.

The gene calls are TRBV11-3 and TRBJ2-3, with D unresolved. CDR1 SGHNT and CDR2 YENEEA come from the germline V gene. Trimming took 1 base from V and 3 from J, leaving 5 bases between them. The CDR3 extends over 13 amino acids. The CDR3 sequence: CASSLGGTDTQYF. The DNA for the CDR3 is TGTGCCAGCAGCTTAGGAGGAACAGATACGCAGTATTTT. Full variable domain (missing parts from reference TRBV11-3 and TRBJ2-3): EAGVVQSPRYKIIEKKQPVAFWCNPISGHNTLYWYLQNLGQGPELLIRYENEEAVDDSQLPKDRFSAERLKGVDSTLKIQPAELGDSAVYLCASSLGGTDTQYFGPGTRLTVL.

This chain connects TRBV5-4 to TRBJ2-1; 9 nucleotides agree with TRBD1. The germline gives CDR1 SGHNT, CDR2 YYREEE (reference sequence). This CDR3 spans 16 amino acids. V lost 4 bases, J lost 2 bases, and 7 bases stayed unmatched. CDR3 protein: CASSATDRGTYNEQFF. The CDR3 bases are TGTGCCAGCAGCGCGACAGACAGGGGGACCTACAATGAGCAGTTCTTC.

The chain carries TRBV7-8 and TRBJ2-3; TRBD1 matches at 10 bases. J was trimmed by 2 bases and V by 1 base; bases with no gene match: 6. The CDR3 has 17 residues. CDR1 and CDR2 (germline): SGHVS, FQNEAQ. This chain's CDR3 is CASSLGGTGDSTDTQYF. In nucleotides, the CDR3 is TGTGCCAGCAGCTTAGGGGGGACAGGGGATTCCACAGATACGCAGTATTTT.

The chain employs TRBV27 and TRBJ2-7; no reliable D call. The ends were cut back, 2 bases at V and 2 bases at J, with 10 bases in the middle. This CDR3 is built from 14 residues. Germline CDR1 MNHEY, CDR2 SMNVEV (reference sequence). CDR3 in amino acids: CASSLSDTAYEQYF. The CDR3 DNA reads TGTGCCAGCAGTTTAAGTGACACTGCCTACGAGCAGTACTTC.

This clone appeared once. This chain links TRBV2 with TRBJ2-7, with a tentative D call TRBD1 (5 bases). CDR1 SNHLY and CDR2 FYNNEI come from the germline V gene. The CDR3 extends over 14 amino acids. Deletions cut 2 bases from V and 1 base from J, with 9 bases between. CDR3 nucleotides: TGTGCCAGCAGTGAAATTGCAGGGTCCTACGAGCAGTACTTC. Its translation is CASSEIAGSYEQYF.

There are a few counts of this clone. The chain uses TRBV5-6 and TRBJ2-3; TRBD2 agrees at 14 bases. Unmatched junction bases numbered 15, after V lost 4 bases and J lost 5 bases. Looked up from germline, CDR1 is SGHDT and CDR2 is YYEEEE. The CDR3 extends over 19 amino acids. As DNA, the CDR3 is TGTGCCAGCAGCCCCGGACTAGCGGGGGGTGCCGGGCGGCTAGATACGCAGTATTTT. Translation gives CASSPGLAGGAGRLDTQYF.

This clone was counted a few times. The chain couples TRBV5-6 to TRBJ1-2, with a weak D call TRBD1 (5 bases). The V end was cut by 1 base, the J end by 4 bases, with 20 bases between. The CDR3 has 17 amino acids. The germline V gene has CDR1 SGHDT and CDR2 YYEEEE. The CDR3 DNA sequence: TGTGCCAGCAGCTTGTGGGCAGGGTCCCCGAAGGGCTATGGCTACACCTTC. Protein product: CASSLWAGSPKGYGYTF.

The rearrangement joins TRBV6-4 to TRBJ2-7; TRBD1 matches at 7 bases. This CDR3 spans 17 amino acids. Trimming at V came to 3 bases and at J to 1 base, leaving 12 bases not matched to a gene. Germline assignment: CDR1 MRHNA and CDR2 SNTAGT. CDR3 loop: CASSEPPRQGGSYEQYF. The DNA for the CDR3 is TGTGCCAGCAGTGAGCCCCCACGACAGGGTGGTTCCTACGAGCAGTACTTC.

CDR3 amino acids: CASRIGTGGFTEAFF. In nucleotides, the CDR3 is TGTGCCAGCAGAATTGGGACAGGGGGCTTTACTGAAGCTTTCTTT. The chain has TRBV27 and TRBJ1-1, with 12 bases aligning to TRBD1. Germline trimming cut 6 bases from V and 5 bases from J; bases unmatched to any gene: 7. Germline V gene lookup returns CDR1 MNHEY and CDR2 SMNVEV (reference sequence). The CDR3 totals 15 residues.

V is TRBV7-8 and J is TRBJ2-3; the match to TRBD2 covers 8 bases. V was clipped by 0 bases and J by 5 bases; unmatched bases: 7. The germline CDR1 and CDR2 sequences are SGHVS and FQNEAQ. The CDR3 length is 16 residues. CDR3 nucleotide sequence: TGTGCCAGCAGCTTAGCGCAGGAAAGCGGGGGAGATACGCAGTATTTT. This translates into CASSLAQESGGDTQYF.

This sequence joins TRBV30 and TRBJ1-6, with TRBD1 as a possible D gene (5 bases). The CDR3 is 13 amino acids. CDR1 GTSNPN and CDR2 SVGIG come from the germline V gene (reference sequence). Trimming cost V 4 bases and J 6 bases, with 10 bases left between them. The CDR3 DNA follows: TGTGCCTGGAACCCGGGACTTAATTCACCCCTCCACTTT. Amino acids: CAWNPGLNSPLHF.

The DNA of the CDR3 is TGTGCCAGCAGTTTTGGGTCTAGCACAGATACGCAGTATTTT. Its translation is CASSFGSSTDTQYF. V and J are TRBV6-5 and TRBJ2-3; no firm D call. The CDR3 spans 14 residues. Germline V gene sequence: CDR1 MNHEY, CDR2 SVGAGI. With 4 bases removed from V and 0 bases from J, the gap between germline ends came to 8 bases.

This rearrangement joins TRBV4-1 to TRBJ1-5, with D tentatively TRBD1 (6 bases). Germline V gene lookup returns CDR1 MGHRA and CDR2 YSYEKL. CDR3 size: 19 residues. V dropped 5 bases and J dropped 2 bases, with 25 bases sitting between them. CDR3 nucleotides: TGCGCCAGCAGCGGTCAACTCCCGGGACAACTCTTAGGCAATCAGCCCCAGCATTTT. Translating gives CASSGQLPGQLLGNQPQHF.

There are a few counts of this clone. V and J are TRBV5-4 and TRBJ1-4; D remains unclear. CDR1 is SGHNT and CDR2 is YYREEE in the germline V gene (reference sequence). This CDR3 contains 14 residues. The germline V and J ends were trimmed by 1 base and 0 bases, with 4 bases remaining between them. For the CDR3, the DNA is TGTGCCAGCAGCTTGACACCAACTAATGAAAAACTGTTTTTT. It encodes CASSLTPTNEKLFF.

This chain connects TRBV27 to TRBJ1-1, with a weak D call TRBD1 (5 bases). Per germline, CDR1 MNHEY and CDR2 SMNVEV (reference sequence). The CDR3 is made up of 14 amino acids. Trimming took off 3 bases at V and 1 base at J, with 9 bases between the two ends. As DNA, the CDR3 is TGTGCCAGCAGTTTCAGGGCGGGGAACACTGAAGCTTTCTTT. It is translated as CASSFRAGNTEAFF.

This chain joins TRBV7-9 and TRBJ1-2; tentative D call: TRBD1 (6 bases). Germline CDR1 and CDR2: SEHNR and FQNEAQ (reference sequence). The CDR3 spans 13 residues. V lost 7 bases and J 6 bases, leaving 15 bases between the germline ends. The CDR3 protein is CASIARQDNGYTF. Here the CDR3 DNA reads TGTGCCAGCATCGCAAGACAGGATAATGGCTACACCTTC.

The V gene is TRBV27, the J gene TRBJ2-7; 10 bases are a match to TRBD2. V was clipped by 8 bases and J by 3 bases; unmatched bases: 1. The CDR3 spans 12 residues. Germline V CDR1 and CDR2: MNHEY, SMNVEV (reference sequence). CDR3 residues: CASRTSGYEQYF. The CDR3 coding sequence is TGTGCCAGCCGGACTAGCGGCTACGAGCAGTACTTC.

The chain couples TRBV4-2 to TRBJ2-7; tentatively, D is TRBD1 (6 bases). The V gene lost 3 bases and the J gene lost 2 bases, with 14 bases spanning the gap. The CDR3 consists of 15 residues. Germline-derived CDR1 and CDR2 are LGHNA and YNFKEQ. CDR3: CASSHPTGPPYEQYF. DNA of the CDR3: TGTGCCAGCAGCCATCCAACAGGGCCACCCTACGAGCAGTACTTC.

This rearrangement joins TRBV13 to TRBJ2-5; 7 positions agree with TRBD2. The V segment lost 5 bases and the J segment 4 bases; nucleotides outside the gene matches: 13. CDR1 is PRHDT, CDR2 FYEKMQ, per germline (reference sequence). The CDR3 is 16 residues long. This chain's CDR3 is CASSRLGAGPGETQYF. For the CDR3, the DNA is TGTGCCAGCAGCCGCCTGGGAGCGGGGCCGGGAGAGACCCAGTACTTC.

The chain couples TRBV27 to TRBJ1-4, with TRBD1 as a possible D gene (6 bases). With 4 bases removed from V and 5 bases from J, the gap between germline ends came to 17 bases. The CDR3 runs 16 residues. The germline V gene has CDR1 MNHEY and CDR2 SMNVEV (reference sequence). The CDR3 reads CASSSLATGENEKLFF. Written as DNA, the CDR3 is TGTGCCAGCAGTTCCCTGGCGACAGGAGAAAATGAAAAACTGTTTTTT.

The V gene is TRBV28, the J gene TRBJ1-4; 9 bases map to TRBD1. With V trimmed by 6 bases and J by 6 bases, 11 bases remained unmatched. CDR1 and CDR2 from the germline V gene are MDHEN and SYDVKM. This CDR3 is built from 16 residues. CDR3 region: CASSHNYRGLDEKLFF. The CDR3 coding sequence is TGTGCCAGCAGCCACAACTACAGGGGGCTGGATGAAAAACTGTTTTTT.